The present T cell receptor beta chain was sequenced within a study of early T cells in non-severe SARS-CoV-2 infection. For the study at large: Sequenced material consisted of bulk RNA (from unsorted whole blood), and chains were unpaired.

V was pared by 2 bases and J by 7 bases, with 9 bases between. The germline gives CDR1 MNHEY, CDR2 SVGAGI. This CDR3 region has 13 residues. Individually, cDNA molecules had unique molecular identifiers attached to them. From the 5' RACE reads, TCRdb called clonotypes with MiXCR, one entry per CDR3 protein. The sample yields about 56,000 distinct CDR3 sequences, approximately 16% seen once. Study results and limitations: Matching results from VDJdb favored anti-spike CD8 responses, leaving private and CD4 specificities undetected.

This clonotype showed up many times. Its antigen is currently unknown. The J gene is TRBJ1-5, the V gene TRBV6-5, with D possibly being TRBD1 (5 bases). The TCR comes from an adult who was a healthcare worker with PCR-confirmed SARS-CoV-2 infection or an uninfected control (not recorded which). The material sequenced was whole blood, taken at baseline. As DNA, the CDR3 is TGTGCCAGCAGTTACGGGCAGGGCCAGCCCCAGCATTTT. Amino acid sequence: CASSYGQGQPQHF.